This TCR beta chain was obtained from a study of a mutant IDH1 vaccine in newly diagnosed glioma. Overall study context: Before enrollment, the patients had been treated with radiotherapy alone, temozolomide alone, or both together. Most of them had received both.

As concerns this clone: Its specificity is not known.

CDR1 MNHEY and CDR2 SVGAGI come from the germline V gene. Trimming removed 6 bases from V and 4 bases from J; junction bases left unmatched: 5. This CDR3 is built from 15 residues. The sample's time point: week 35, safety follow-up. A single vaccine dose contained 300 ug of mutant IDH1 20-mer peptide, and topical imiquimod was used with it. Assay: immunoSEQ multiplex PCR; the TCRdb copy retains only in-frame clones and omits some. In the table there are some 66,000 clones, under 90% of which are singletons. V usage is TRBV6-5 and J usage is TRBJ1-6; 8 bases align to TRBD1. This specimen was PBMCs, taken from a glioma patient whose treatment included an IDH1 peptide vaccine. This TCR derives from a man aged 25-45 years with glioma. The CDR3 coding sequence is TGTGCCAGCAGCCCAGGGGGCTATTATAATTCACCCCTCCACTTT. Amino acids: CASSPGGYYNSPLHF.